A selection of T cell receptor beta chains follows, all from one sample in a study of PD-1 blockade in classical Hodgkin lymphoma. The table came from immunoSEQ multiplex PCR; TCRdb's copy has only in-frame clones and leaves some out. The sample records tens of thousands of clones, roughly 85% being singletons. Sequenced material: peripheral blood mononuclear cells (PBMCs), taken before the fourth cycle of nivolumab. These receptors all stem from a human donor with classical Hodgkin lymphoma. Both conserved end residues are part of each CDR3. The order of the fields is V gene, clone size, D gene, J gene, CDR3 DNA, CDR3 protein. D genes are given only for firm matches. Clone size is given for some rows only: seen once, a few or many times, or a class if the clone is expanded.

v_call: TRBV7-3; clone_size: NA; d_call: NA; j_call: TRBJ2-7; cdr3_nt: TGTGCCAGCAGCTTATCCCCGGGTCCCTACGAGCAGTACTTC; cdr3_aa: CASSLSPGPYEQYF
v_call: TRBV13; clone_size: NA; d_call: NA; j_call: TRBJ1-2; cdr3_nt: TGTGCCAGCAGCTTATTTACTGAGAACTATGGCTACACCTTC; cdr3_aa: CASSLFTENYGYTF
v_call: TRBV5-1; clone_size: NA; d_call: NA; j_call: TRBJ2-7; cdr3_nt: TGCGCCAGCAGCTTGTTGCCAGGCACCTACGAGCAGTACTTC; cdr3_aa: CASSLLPGTYEQYF
v_call: TRBV7-9; clone_size: NA; d_call: NA; j_call: TRBJ1-4; cdr3_nt: TGTGCCAGCAGCTTTCTCTGGCGGGAAAAACTGTTTTTT; cdr3_aa: CASSFLWREKLFF
v_call: TRBV5-1; clone_size: NA; d_call: TRBD2; j_call: TRBJ2-5; cdr3_nt: TGCGCCAGCAGCCCCAGCGGGGGGGGGAGCGAGACCCAGTACTTC; cdr3_aa: CASSPSGGGSETQYF
v_call: TRBV4-1; clone_size: NA; d_call: TRBD1; j_call: TRBJ2-4; cdr3_nt: TGCGCCAGCAGCCAAGCCGACAGGGGGGACATTCAGTACTTC; cdr3_aa: CASSQADRGDIQYF
v_call: TRBV30; clone_size: few; d_call: NA; j_call: TRBJ2-7; cdr3_nt: TGTGCCTGGAGTGGGGTCTACGAGCAGTACTTC; cdr3_aa: CAWSGVYEQYF
v_call: TRBV5-1; clone_size: NA; d_call: TRBD1; j_call: TRBJ1-1; cdr3_nt: TGCGCCAGCAGCCCGACAGGGCTCACTGAAGCTTTCTTT; cdr3_aa: CASSPTGLTEAFF
v_call: TRBV7-9; clone_size: NA; d_call: TRBD1; j_call: TRBJ2-1; cdr3_nt: TGTGCCAGCAGCTTAGCCGGGACAGCTAGGGGCCCGTTCTTC; cdr3_aa: CASSLAGTARGPFF
v_call: TRBV21-1; clone_size: once; d_call: NA; j_call: TRBJ2-1; cdr3_nt: TGTGCCAGCACCACTAGCGGGGATTTGGAATACAATGAGCAGTTCTTC; cdr3_aa: CASTTSGDLEYNEQFF
v_call: TRBV10-2; clone_size: NA; d_call: NA; j_call: TRBJ1-6; cdr3_nt: TGCGCCAGCAGTGAGTCGCCAGGGAGTTCACCCCTCCACTTT; cdr3_aa: CASSESPGSSPLHF
v_call: TRBV5-1; clone_size: NA; d_call: TRBD1; j_call: TRBJ1-6; cdr3_nt: TGCGCCAGCAGCTCCGGGACAGCTAATTCACCCCTCCACTTT; cdr3_aa: CASSSGTANSPLHF
v_call: TRBV7-9; clone_size: NA; d_call: NA; j_call: TRBJ1-2; cdr3_nt: TGTGCCAGCAGCTTCAGCGGGGGGGAAGGTGGCTACACCTTC; cdr3_aa: CASSFSGGEGGYTF
v_call: TRBV6-5; clone_size: once; d_call: TRBD1; j_call: TRBJ1-2; cdr3_nt: TGTGCCAGCAGAAGACAGGGTGTAGCTAACTATGGCTACACCTTC; cdr3_aa: CASRRQGVANYGYTF
v_call: TRBV18; clone_size: NA; d_call: NA; j_call: TRBJ2-5; cdr3_nt: TGTGCCAGCTCACCCGGGAGAGTTGGAGAGACCCAGTACTTC; cdr3_aa: CASSPGRVGETQYF
v_call: TRBV6-1; clone_size: NA; d_call: NA; j_call: TRBJ1-2; cdr3_nt: TGTGCCAGCAGTGTTTCGGTAGGCTACACCTTC; cdr3_aa: CASSVSVGYTF
v_call: TRBV6-5; clone_size: NA; d_call: NA; j_call: TRBJ1-5; cdr3_nt: TGTGCCAGCAGTACCGGGACATCGAATCAGCCCCAGCATTTT; cdr3_aa: CASSTGTSNQPQHF
v_call: TRBV13; clone_size: NA; d_call: NA; j_call: TRBJ1-5; cdr3_nt: TGTGCCAGCCAGGGTGCTGGCAATCAGCCCCAGCATTTT; cdr3_aa: CASQGAGNQPQHF
v_call: TRBV11-3; clone_size: NA; d_call: TRBD1; j_call: TRBJ2-1; cdr3_nt: TGTGCCAGCTCCCCGGGACAGGGTGACATTGAGCAGTTCTTC; cdr3_aa: CASSPGQGDIEQFF
v_call: TRBV5-4; clone_size: NA; d_call: TRBD2; j_call: TRBJ2-7; cdr3_nt: TGTGCCAGCAGTTCGGGCGGGGGTGTAGTCTACGAGCAGTACTTC; cdr3_aa: CASSSGGGVVYEQYF
v_call: TRBV9; clone_size: NA; d_call: TRBD1; j_call: TRBJ2-7; cdr3_nt: TGTGCCAGCAGCGTCGGGACAGGGAAGTTCGAGCAGTACTTC; cdr3_aa: CASSVGTGKFEQYF
v_call: TRBV14; clone_size: NA; d_call: NA; j_call: TRBJ2-1; cdr3_nt: TGTGCCAGCAGCCAAGTTGGCAGGGTGAGCTCCTACAATGAGCAGTTCTTC; cdr3_aa: CASSQVGRVSSYNEQFF
v_call: TRBV4-1; clone_size: NA; d_call: NA; j_call: TRBJ2-7; cdr3_nt: TGCGCCAGCAGCCAGCCAGGGGGGTCACGCTACGAGCAGTACTTC; cdr3_aa: CASSQPGGSRYEQYF
v_call: TRBV21-1; clone_size: NA; d_call: NA; j_call: TRBJ1-4; cdr3_nt: TGTGCCAGCAGCAAAAGGTCCTTGGCAGGGGGCAATTTTAGTGAAAAACTGTTTTTT; cdr3_aa: CASSKRSLAGGNFSEKLFF
v_call: TRBV7-9; clone_size: once; d_call: NA; j_call: TRBJ1-5; cdr3_nt: TGTGCCAGCAGCTTCGAATACGAGCCCCAGCATTTT; cdr3_aa: CASSFEYEPQHF
v_call: TRBV11-3; clone_size: NA; d_call: NA; j_call: TRBJ2-1; cdr3_nt: TGTGCCAGCAGCTTAGCGTGGGGCTCCTACAATGAGCAGTTCTTC; cdr3_aa: CASSLAWGSYNEQFF
v_call: TRBV5-1; clone_size: NA; d_call: TRBD1; j_call: TRBJ2-7; cdr3_nt: TGCGCCAGCAGCTTACAGGGGGCCTACGAGCAGTACTTC; cdr3_aa: CASSLQGAYEQYF
v_call: TRBV11-3; clone_size: NA; d_call: TRBD1; j_call: TRBJ2-3; cdr3_nt: TGTGCCAGCAGCCGAGGGGGCCTTGACACAGATACGCAGTATTTT; cdr3_aa: CASSRGGLDTDTQYF
v_call: TRBV7-6; clone_size: NA; d_call: TRBD2; j_call: TRBJ2-4; cdr3_nt: TGTGCCAGCAGCTTAAGATCGGGGGGGACCAAAAACATTCAGTACTTC; cdr3_aa: CASSLRSGGTKNIQYF
v_call: TRBV5-1; clone_size: once; d_call: TRBD1; j_call: TRBJ1-1; cdr3_nt: TGCGCCAGCAGTTTTACAGGGGTGAACACTGAAGCTTTCTTT; cdr3_aa: CASSFTGVNTEAFF
v_call: TRBV19; clone_size: few; d_call: TRBD1; j_call: TRBJ1-2; cdr3_nt: TGTGCCAGTAGTATACAGGGACAGGATATATGGGGCTACACCTTC; cdr3_aa: CASSIQGQDIWGYTF
v_call: TRBV6-5; clone_size: NA; d_call: TRBD1; j_call: TRBJ1-6; cdr3_nt: TGTGCCAGCAGTTTGGGACAGTGGGATCATTCACCCCTCCACTTT; cdr3_aa: CASSLGQWDHSPLHF
v_call: TRBV6-1; clone_size: few; d_call: NA; j_call: TRBJ2-3; cdr3_nt: TGTGCCAGCAGTGAAGGAGGGGGGGCTGCAGATACGCAGTATTTT; cdr3_aa: CASSEGGGAADTQYF
v_call: TRBV5-1; clone_size: NA; d_call: TRBD2; j_call: TRBJ2-7; cdr3_nt: TGCGCCAGCAGTTTATCCGTAGCGGGGGGAACCTACGAGCAGTACTTC; cdr3_aa: CASSLSVAGGTYEQYF
v_call: TRBV5-1; clone_size: once; d_call: TRBD2; j_call: TRBJ2-2; cdr3_nt: TGCGCCAGCAGCTTAAGGCTAGCGGAAACCGGGGAGCTGTTTTTT; cdr3_aa: CASSLRLAETGELFF
v_call: TRBV10-1; clone_size: NA; d_call: NA; j_call: TRBJ2-3; cdr3_nt: TGCGCCAGCAGTGAGTCCCCTAGAGGGGATACGCAGTATTTT; cdr3_aa: CASSESPRGDTQYF
v_call: TRBV5-1; clone_size: NA; d_call: NA; j_call: TRBJ2-2; cdr3_nt: TGCGCCAGCAGCGCCCTAGTGGGGGAAGGCGGGGAGCTGTTTTTT; cdr3_aa: CASSALVGEGGELFF
v_call: TRBV5-1; clone_size: NA; d_call: NA; j_call: TRBJ1-1; cdr3_nt: TGCGCCAGCAGTCAGCTCGGGGAAGTCACTGAAGCTTTCTTT; cdr3_aa: CASSQLGEVTEAFF
v_call: TRBV27; clone_size: NA; d_call: TRBD1; j_call: TRBJ2-7; cdr3_nt: TGTGCCAGCAGTAGGGACAGGTTTGCCTACGAGCAGTACTTC; cdr3_aa: CASSRDRFAYEQYF
v_call: TRBV15; clone_size: NA; d_call: TRBD1; j_call: TRBJ1-4; cdr3_nt: TGTGCCACCAGCAGAGATGGACAGGCTAATGAAAAACTGTTTTTT; cdr3_aa: CATSRDGQANEKLFF
v_call: TRBV28; clone_size: NA; d_call: NA; j_call: TRBJ1-1; cdr3_nt: TGTGCCAGCAGTTTGTCCCAAGCTGGGGTTACTGAAGCTTTCTTT; cdr3_aa: CASSLSQAGVTEAFF
v_call: TRBV4-1; clone_size: NA; d_call: NA; j_call: TRBJ1-1; cdr3_nt: TGCGCCAGCAGCCCTAATAAGGGGAGGGCTTTCTTT; cdr3_aa: CASSPNKGRAFF
v_call: TRBV7-9; clone_size: NA; d_call: TRBD2; j_call: TRBJ2-1; cdr3_nt: TGTGCCAGCAGCAGACGGGAGGGTAGGGTCTACAATGAGCAGTTCTTC; cdr3_aa: CASSRREGRVYNEQFF
v_call: TRBV7-9; clone_size: NA; d_call: TRBD1; j_call: TRBJ1-2; cdr3_nt: TGTGCCAGCAGTTCCGCAGGGGGAGCTGGCTACACCTTC; cdr3_aa: CASSSAGGAGYTF
v_call: TRBV5-1; clone_size: NA; d_call: NA; j_call: TRBJ2-2; cdr3_nt: TGCGCCAGCAGGGAACAGGGGAACACCGGGGAGCTGTTTTTT; cdr3_aa: CASREQGNTGELFF
v_call: TRBV5-1; clone_size: NA; d_call: NA; j_call: TRBJ2-7; cdr3_nt: TGCGCCAGCAGCATATTCTCCTCGAGCTCCTACGAGCAGTACTTC; cdr3_aa: CASSIFSSSSYEQYF
v_call: TRBV5-1; clone_size: NA; d_call: NA; j_call: TRBJ1-2; cdr3_nt: TGCGCCAGCAGCTCTCAGGGAATCGGCTATGGCTACACCTTC; cdr3_aa: CASSSQGIGYGYTF
v_call: TRBV5-1; clone_size: NA; d_call: NA; j_call: TRBJ1-2; cdr3_nt: TGCGCCAGCAGCGTGCAGGGGTTCTCTGGCTACACCTTC; cdr3_aa: CASSVQGFSGYTF
v_call: TRBV5-1; clone_size: NA; d_call: NA; j_call: TRBJ2-1; cdr3_nt: TGCGCCAGCAGCTTGGGGCCAGGGGACTTCAATGAGCAGTTCTTC; cdr3_aa: CASSLGPGDFNEQFF
v_call: TRBV19; clone_size: NA; d_call: NA; j_call: TRBJ1-1; cdr3_nt: TGTGCCAGTAGTATTGGTCGGAACACTGAAGCTTTCTTT; cdr3_aa: CASSIGRNTEAFF